A selection of T cell receptor beta chains follows, all from one sample in a study of blood T cell repertoires in COVID-19. Assay used: immunoSEQ multiplex PCR; TCRdb lists only in-frame clones, some missing. Of under 200,000 clones in the sample, around 83% are singletons; the top ten hold roughly 4.5%. The specimen sequenced was peripheral blood. These receptors originate from a woman aged 80 or over with acute or convalescent COVID-19. The CDR3 runs from the conserved cysteine through the conserved F or W. The order of the fields is J gene, V gene, clone size, D gene, CDR3 length, CDR3 protein, CDR3 DNA. D genes are given only for firm matches. Size values are once, few and many counts, or a class for expanded clones, and some rows have none.

j_call: TRBJ2-5
v_call: TRBV24-1
clone_size: .
d_call: .
cdr3_length: 15
cdr3_aa: CATSDPGTSGETQYF
cdr3_nt: TGTGCCACCAGTGACCCAGGGACTTCAGGGGAGACCCAGTACTTC

j_call: TRBJ1-2
v_call: TRBV18
clone_size: few
d_call: TRBD1
cdr3_length: 15
cdr3_aa: CASGDGTGTNYGYTF
cdr3_nt: TGTGCCAGCGGGGACGGGACAGGGACTAACTATGGCTACACCTTC

j_call: TRBJ1-6
v_call: TRBV28
clone_size: .
d_call: .
cdr3_length: 14
cdr3_aa: CASKMSYHNSPLHF
cdr3_nt: TGTGCCAGCAAGATGAGTTACCATAATTCACCCCTCCACTTT

j_call: TRBJ1-3
v_call: TRBV14
clone_size: .
d_call: .
cdr3_length: 13
cdr3_aa: CASSQDLRNTIYF
cdr3_nt: TGTGCCAGCAGCCAAGATCTTAGAAACACCATATATTTT

j_call: TRBJ2-5
v_call: TRBV5-1
clone_size: once
d_call: .
cdr3_length: 13
cdr3_aa: CASSLARRETQYF
cdr3_nt: TGCGCCAGCAGCTTGGCCAGGAGGGAGACCCAGTACTTC

j_call: TRBJ2-7
v_call: TRBV10-2
clone_size: .
d_call: TRBD2
cdr3_length: 14
cdr3_aa: CASNFGRDPYEQYF
cdr3_nt: TGCGCCAGCAATTTCGGGAGGGACCCCTACGAGCAGTACTTC

j_call: TRBJ2-3
v_call: TRBV2
clone_size: few
d_call: TRBD2
cdr3_length: 17
cdr3_aa: CASSDGWLAGNTDTQYF
cdr3_nt: TGTGCCAGCAGTGACGGGTGGCTAGCGGGAAACACAGATACGCAGTATTTT

j_call: TRBJ1-1
v_call: TRBV7-6
clone_size: .
d_call: TRBD1
cdr3_length: 13
cdr3_aa: CASSLALDREAFF
cdr3_nt: TGTGCCAGCAGCTTAGCGTTGGACAGGGAAGCTTTCTTT

j_call: TRBJ1-4
v_call: TRBV28
clone_size: .
d_call: .
cdr3_length: 18
cdr3_aa: CASSSLFGGRGTNEKLFF
cdr3_nt: TGTGCCAGCAGCTCATTATTTGGCGGGAGGGGAACCAATGAAAAACTGTTTTTT

j_call: TRBJ2-7
v_call: TRBV5-1
clone_size: .
d_call: .
cdr3_length: 12
cdr3_aa: CASSLRGWEQYF
cdr3_nt: TGCGCCAGCAGCTTGAGGGGGTGGGAGCAGTACTTC

j_call: TRBJ2-5
v_call: TRBV7-7
clone_size: .
d_call: .
cdr3_length: 14
cdr3_aa: CASSTTGLGETQYF
cdr3_nt: TGTGCTAGCAGCACCACAGGGTTGGGGGAGACCCAGTACTTC

j_call: TRBJ1-1
v_call: TRBV7-9
clone_size: .
d_call: .
cdr3_length: 16
cdr3_aa: CASSLLRTAATYEAFF
cdr3_nt: TGTGCCAGCAGCTTATTACGGACAGCCGCTACATATGAAGCTTTCTTT

j_call: TRBJ2-5
v_call: TRBV13
clone_size: once
d_call: TRBD1
cdr3_length: 15
cdr3_aa: CASSLRTGGEGPQYF
cdr3_nt: TGTGCCAGCAGCCTCCGGACAGGGGGCGAAGGGCCCCAGTACTTC

j_call: TRBJ2-1
v_call: TRBV6-2/TRBV6-3
clone_size: once
d_call: TRBD2
cdr3_length: 15
cdr3_aa: CASSSSGSSYNEQFF
cdr3_nt: TGTGCCAGCAGCTCTAGCGGGAGCTCCTACAATGAGCAGTTCTTC

j_call: TRBJ1-1
v_call: TRBV2
clone_size: .
d_call: .
cdr3_length: 13
cdr3_aa: CASRVGGNTEAFF
cdr3_nt: TGTGCCAGTCGGGTGGGTGGGAACACTGAAGCTTTCTTT

j_call: TRBJ2-7
v_call: TRBV30
clone_size: .
d_call: .
cdr3_length: 17
cdr3_aa: CAWTRSVAGLGRYEQYF
cdr3_nt: TGTGCCTGGACCCGGAGTGTTGCGGGACTCGGAAGATACGAGCAGTACTTC

j_call: TRBJ1-4
v_call: TRBV12-3/TRBV12-4
clone_size: .
d_call: .
cdr3_length: 13
cdr3_aa: CASRGITGEKLFF
cdr3_nt: TGTGCCAGCAGGGGGATTACAGGTGAAAAACTGTTTTTT

j_call: TRBJ1-2
v_call: TRBV5-8
clone_size: .
d_call: TRBD1
cdr3_length: 16
cdr3_aa: CASSWGQGLTNYGYTF
cdr3_nt: TGTGCCAGCAGCTGGGGACAGGGGCTAACTAACTATGGCTACACCTTC

j_call: TRBJ1-6
v_call: TRBV27
clone_size: .
d_call: TRBD1
cdr3_length: 14
cdr3_aa: CASRWDRGNSPLHF
cdr3_nt: TGTGCCAGCAGGTGGGACAGGGGCAATTCACCCCTCCACTTT

j_call: TRBJ1-1
v_call: TRBV7-9
clone_size: .
d_call: TRBD1
cdr3_length: 17
cdr3_aa: CASSHSGQGARSTEAFF
cdr3_nt: TGTGCCAGCAGCCATAGCGGACAGGGGGCGAGGAGCACTGAAGCTTTCTTT

j_call: TRBJ1-4
v_call: TRBV7-9
clone_size: .
d_call: .
cdr3_length: 14
cdr3_aa: CASSVLGTDEKLFF
cdr3_nt: TGTGCCAGCAGCGTACTAGGAACCGATGAAAAACTGTTTTTT

j_call: TRBJ1-5
v_call: TRBV6-5
clone_size: .
d_call: TRBD1
cdr3_length: 14
cdr3_aa: CASSLNRGGQPQHF
cdr3_nt: TGTGCCAGCAGTTTGAACAGGGGTGGGCAGCCCCAGCATTTT

j_call: TRBJ1-1
v_call: TRBV7-3
clone_size: .
d_call: .
cdr3_length: 13
cdr3_aa: CATSLQGNTEAFF
cdr3_nt: TGTGCCACCTCGCTTCAGGGGAACACTGAAGCTTTCTTT

j_call: TRBJ2-2
v_call: TRBV5-1
clone_size: .
d_call: .
cdr3_length: 15
cdr3_aa: CASRPEGLDTGELFF
cdr3_nt: TGCGCCAGCAGACCCGAGGGCCTAGACACCGGGGAGCTGTTTTTT

j_call: TRBJ2-7
v_call: TRBV7-8
clone_size: few
d_call: .
cdr3_length: 15
cdr3_aa: CASSLVGGAVHEQYF
cdr3_nt: TGTGCCAGCAGCTTAGTAGGGGGAGCGGTCCACGAGCAGTACTTC

j_call: TRBJ2-1
v_call: TRBV19
clone_size: .
d_call: .
cdr3_length: 13
cdr3_aa: CASSTTTNNEQFF
cdr3_nt: TGTGCCAGTAGTACCACTACAAACAATGAGCAGTTCTTC

j_call: TRBJ1-1
v_call: TRBV7-2
clone_size: .
d_call: .
cdr3_length: 12
cdr3_aa: CASSPKRTEAFF
cdr3_nt: TGTGCCAGCAGCCCCAAGAGAACTGAAGCTTTCTTT

j_call: TRBJ2-5
v_call: TRBV12-3/TRBV12-4
clone_size: few
d_call: .
cdr3_length: 11
cdr3_aa: CASSLGGNQYF
cdr3_nt: TGTGCCAGCAGTTTAGGCGGGAACCAGTACTTC

j_call: TRBJ2-2
v_call: TRBV5-8
clone_size: .
d_call: .
cdr3_length: 14
cdr3_aa: CASSWGLLTGELFF
cdr3_nt: TGTGCCAGCAGCTGGGGACTCCTCACCGGGGAGCTGTTTTTT

j_call: TRBJ1-4
v_call: TRBV5-8
clone_size: .
d_call: .
cdr3_length: 15
cdr3_aa: CASRIGLNTGEKLFF
cdr3_nt: TGTGCCAGCCGCATAGGACTGAACACGGGTGAAAAACTGTTTTTT

j_call: TRBJ2-7
v_call: TRBV5-6
clone_size: once
d_call: .
cdr3_length: 12
cdr3_aa: CASSWGVYEQYF
cdr3_nt: TGTGCCAGCAGCTGGGGGGTTTACGAGCAGTACTTC

j_call: TRBJ2-1
v_call: TRBV30
clone_size: .
d_call: TRBD2
cdr3_length: 15
cdr3_aa: CAWSVFLAGEGEQFF
cdr3_nt: TGTGCCTGGAGTGTATTTCTAGCGGGAGAGGGTGAGCAGTTCTTC

j_call: TRBJ2-2
v_call: TRBV7-9
clone_size: .
d_call: TRBD1
cdr3_length: 15
cdr3_aa: CASSLRQGDTGELFF
cdr3_nt: TGTGCCAGCAGCTTACGTCAGGGGGACACCGGGGAGCTGTTTTTT

j_call: TRBJ2-5
v_call: TRBV5-1
clone_size: once
d_call: .
cdr3_length: 16
cdr3_aa: CASSSSGTGTQETQYF
cdr3_nt: TGCGCCAGCAGCTCCTCCGGGACGGGGACTCAAGAGACCCAGTACTTC

j_call: TRBJ2-7
v_call: TRBV27
clone_size: .
d_call: TRBD1
cdr3_length: 16
cdr3_aa: CASSPQGGRSSYEQYF
cdr3_nt: TGTGCCAGCAGCCCACAGGGGGGAAGGAGCTCCTACGAGCAGTACTTC

j_call: TRBJ1-3
v_call: TRBV11-2
clone_size: .
d_call: TRBD1
cdr3_length: 16
cdr3_aa: CASSLNRGSIGNTIYF
cdr3_nt: TGTGCCAGCAGCTTAAACAGGGGTTCAATCGGAAACACCATATATTTT

j_call: TRBJ1-2
v_call: TRBV7-2
clone_size: .
d_call: TRBD1
cdr3_length: 13
cdr3_aa: CASSSTGGRGYTF
cdr3_nt: TGTGCCAGCAGCTCCACAGGGGGGAGAGGCTACACCTTC

j_call: TRBJ1-2
v_call: TRBV9
clone_size: .
d_call: TRBD1
cdr3_length: 15
cdr3_aa: CASSVGQGRRYGYTF
cdr3_nt: TGTGCCAGCAGCGTGGGACAGGGACGCCGCTATGGCTACACCTTC

j_call: TRBJ2-5
v_call: TRBV11-1
clone_size: .
d_call: .
cdr3_length: 13
cdr3_aa: CASSPGQSETQYF
cdr3_nt: TGTGCCAGCAGCCCAGGACAGTCGGAGACCCAGTACTTC

j_call: TRBJ2-7
v_call: TRBV9
clone_size: few
d_call: TRBD2
cdr3_length: 15
cdr3_aa: CASSSKREGPYEQYF
cdr3_nt: TGTGCCAGCAGCTCTAAGCGGGAGGGCCCCTACGAGCAGTACTTC

j_call: TRBJ2-5
v_call: TRBV5-1
clone_size: .
d_call: TRBD2
cdr3_length: 15
cdr3_aa: CASSRLAGDVETQYF
cdr3_nt: TGCGCCAGCAGTAGACTAGCGGGTGATGTAGAGACCCAGTACTTC

j_call: TRBJ2-3
v_call: TRBV19
clone_size: .
d_call: TRBD2
cdr3_length: 15
cdr3_aa: CASSIGTSGRDTQYF
cdr3_nt: TGTGCCAGTAGTATTGGGACTAGCGGGAGAGATACGCAGTATTTT

j_call: TRBJ2-5
v_call: TRBV7-2
clone_size: .
d_call: TRBD1
cdr3_length: 14
cdr3_aa: CASSLGGDRRTQYF
cdr3_nt: TGTGCCAGCAGCTTAGGAGGGGACAGAAGAACCCAGTACTTC

j_call: TRBJ1-3
v_call: TRBV7-8
clone_size: .
d_call: .
cdr3_length: 17
cdr3_aa: CASSLVESIRGGNTIYF
cdr3_nt: TGTGCCAGCAGCTTAGTCGAGTCTATCCGAGGCGGAAACACCATATATTTT